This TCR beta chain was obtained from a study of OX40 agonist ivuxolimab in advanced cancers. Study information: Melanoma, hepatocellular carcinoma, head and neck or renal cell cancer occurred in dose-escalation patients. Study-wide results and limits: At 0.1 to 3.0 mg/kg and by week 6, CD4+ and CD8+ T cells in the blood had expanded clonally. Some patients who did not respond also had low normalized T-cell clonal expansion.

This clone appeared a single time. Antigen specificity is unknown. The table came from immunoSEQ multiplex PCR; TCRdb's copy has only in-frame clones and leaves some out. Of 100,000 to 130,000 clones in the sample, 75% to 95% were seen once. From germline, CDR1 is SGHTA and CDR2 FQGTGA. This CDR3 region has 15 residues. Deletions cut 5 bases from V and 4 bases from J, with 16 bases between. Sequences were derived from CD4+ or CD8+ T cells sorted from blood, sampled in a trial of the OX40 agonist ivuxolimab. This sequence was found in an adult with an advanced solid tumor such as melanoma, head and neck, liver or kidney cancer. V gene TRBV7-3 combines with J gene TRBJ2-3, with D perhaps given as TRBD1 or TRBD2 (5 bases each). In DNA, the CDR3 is TGTGCCAGCAGCCCCGGGACCGCACGGCCAGATACGCAGTATTTT. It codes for CASSPGTARPDTQYF.